This T cell receptor (beta chain) emerged from a study of T-cell memory formation after mild COVID-19. Overall study results and limits: CD4+ bias marked clones expanding day 15 to 37, unlike balanced contracting clones.

A single record per CDR3 protein comes from TCRdb applying MiXCR to the 5' RACE reads. The sample comprises 150,000 to 200,000 distinct CDR3 sequences, roughly 15% of which are singletons, and around 14% rests with the top ten. This CDR3 is 14 amino acids long. Germline V gene sequence: CDR1 SQVTM, CDR2 ANQGSEA. Germline trimming cut 5 bases from V and 5 bases from J; bases unmatched to any gene: 6. A note on this clonotype: The antigen remains unidentified.

The sequenced sample consisted of PBMCs or a T cell subset sorted from them (not recorded which). The sequence was collected from an adult woman who had mild COVID-19 (a few samples of this study predate the infection). Cell type and time point are not known. The rearrangement uses TRBV29-1 and TRBJ2-1; 10 nucleotides align to TRBD2. Here the CDR3 reads CSVHGLAEDNEQFF. DNA for the CDR3: TGCAGCGTTCATGGACTAGCGGAGGACAATGAGCAGTTCTTC.